Below, 31 T cell receptor beta chains from the same sample are listed, as sequenced in a study of blood T cells in healthy people across ages. The authors ran a second PCR of about 6 to 11 cycles using a sample-barcoded 5' primer and a J-beta primer mix. Each CDR3 protein gets one entry after TCRdb re-called the 5' RACE reads with MiXCR. The table shows 760,000 or so distinct CDR3 sequences, with roughly 25% occurring only once. These data are also associated with another study on T cells of mothers and their children.

The material sequenced was blood. The receptors shown here come from a boy younger than 18 in good health.

V is TRBV4-2 and J is TRBJ2-1; 8 nucleotides match TRBD2. Losses at the gene ends were 4 bases for V and 4 bases for J; bases not matched to a gene: 6. This CDR3 comprises 15 residues. Germline lookup yields CDR1 LGHNA and CDR2 YNFKEQ. Written as DNA, the CDR3 is TGTGCCAGCAGCCCCGCACTAGCGGAATACAATGAGCAGTTCTTC. It is translated as CASSPALAEYNEQFF.

This clonotype turned up a few times. The rearrangement uses TRBV9 and TRBJ2-4, with D possibly matching TRBD2 (6 bases). The CDR3 extends over 15 amino acids. V dropped 0 bases and J dropped 4 bases, with 11 bases sitting between them. Germline assignment: CDR1 SGDLS and CDR2 YYNGEE. The CDR3 reads CASSVAPGAKNIQYF. CDR3 sequence (DNA): TGTGCCAGCAGCGTAGCCCCGGGAGCAAAAAACATTCAGTACTTC.

This clonotype was counted a few times. The V gene is TRBV12-3 or TRBV12-4, the J gene TRBJ1-5; TRBD1 agrees at 11 bases. Germline trimming cut 5 bases from V and 12 bases from J; bases unmatched to any gene: 6. This CDR3 spans 13 amino acids. CDR3 nucleotides: TGTGCCAGCAGTCCCGGGACAGGGGGAGTCCAGCATTTT. Its translation: CASSPGTGGVQHF.

This chain links TRBV29-1 with TRBJ1-4, with D uncertain. The CDR3 contains 11 residues. Trimming stripped 5 bases from V and 7 bases from J, with 8 bases between. Germline lookup yields CDR1 SQVTM and CDR2 ANQGSEA. The CDR3 coding sequence is TGCAGCGTTCTCGAGACTGAAAAACTGTTTTTT. Amino acid sequence: CSVLETEKLFF.

The chain links TRBV6-5 to TRBJ1-4; TRBD1 is a possible D gene (5 bases). CDR3 size: 15 residues. CDR1 is MNHEY and CDR2 is SVGAGI in the germline V gene. The V gene lost 2 bases and the J gene lost 5 bases, with 12 bases spanning the gap. CDR3 residues: CASSYGGKGNEKLFF. The CDR3 DNA follows: TGTGCCAGCAGTTACGGGGGGAAGGGGAATGAAAAACTGTTTTTT.

The sample holds a few counts of this clonotype. The genes are TRBV6-6 and TRBJ1-1; D unresolved. Germline values: CDR1 MNHNY, CDR2 SVGAGI (reference sequence). The CDR3 length is 12 residues. The germline V and J ends were trimmed by 0 bases and 10 bases, with 9 bases remaining between them. In DNA, the CDR3 is TGTGCCAGCAGTTACTCGTCTGGCACAGCTTTCTTT. It specifies CASSYSSGTAFF.

The chain employs TRBV4-3 and TRBJ2-5; TRBD2 agrees at 12 bases. The length of the CDR3 is 17 residues. V trimming: 0 bases; J trimming: 3 bases; junction bases outside the gene matches: 5. Germline loops: CDR1 LGHNA, CDR2 YSLEER. CDR3 amino acids: CASSQDRTSGTKETQYF. CDR3 bases: TGCGCCAGCAGCCAAGACCGGACTAGCGGGACAAAAGAGACCCAGTACTTC.

Points on this clonotype: One end of the junction fails to match germline, which may point to a read error. The chain uses TRBV9 and TRBJ2-5, with D perhaps TRBD2 (6 bases). The DNA end is a closer match to TRBJ2-1, so the J assignment may be wrong. There are 16 residues in the CDR3. Germline V gene sequence: CDR1 SGDLS, CDR2 YYNGEE. The CDR3 coding sequence is TGTGCCAGCAGTCGAAACCCCGGAGTGGACTACAGTGAGCAGTTCTTC. Translated, it gives CASSRNPGVDYSEQFF.

Only a few counts were recorded for this clonotype. Being one base from a much bigger clone, this may be a read error. The CDR3, as DNA: TGTGCCAGCAAGGAAGAGACCCAGTACTTC. Translating it yields CASKEETQYF. This chain uses TRBV2 with TRBJ2-5; D is ambiguous. Per germline, CDR1 SNHLY and CDR2 FYNNEI. The CDR3 sequence is 10 residues long. V was trimmed by 7 bases and J by 3 bases, leaving 3 bases between them.

This clonotype has only a few counts. The chain links TRBV5-1 to TRBJ2-2, with 8 nucleotides matching TRBD1. V lost 5 bases and J lost 7; bases outside the gene matches: 10. The CDR3 totals 15 residues. The germline CDR1 and CDR2 sequences are SGHRS and YFSETQ. For the CDR3, the DNA is TGCGCCAGCAGTAACGCGGGACAGGCCCTCGGGGAGCTGTTTTTT. Translation: CASSNAGQALGELFF.

V is TRBV7-2 and J is TRBJ2-1; D is tentatively TRBD1 or TRBD2 (6 bases each). This CDR3 has 14 residues. V gave up 0 bases and J gave up 8 bases, with 11 bases separating them. Germline lookup yields CDR1 SGHTA and CDR2 FQGNSA. The CDR3 sequence is CASSLALGGHEQFF. The CDR3 DNA follows: TGTGCCAGCAGCTTAGCGCTCGGGGGCCATGAGCAGTTCTTC.

On this clonotype itself: The germline gene is not matched at one end of the junction; a read error may be the cause. The rearrangement links TRBV7-2 to TRBJ2-5, with D hard to call. The J call is in doubt because the DNA end fits TRBJ2-7 better. Germline V CDR1 and CDR2: SGHTA, FQGNSA. The CDR3 spans 13 residues. The CDR3 sequence: CVSSSIRYYEQYF. CDR3 DNA sequence: TGTGTCAGCAGCTCCATTAGGTACTACGAGCAGTACTTC.

This clonotype was counted many times. The V gene is TRBV6-2 or TRBV6-3, the J gene TRBJ2-7; 9 nucleotides line up with TRBD1. Germline CDR1 is MNHEY and CDR2 is SVGEGT. CDR3 length equals 18 residues. The ends lost 2 bases at V and 3 bases at J; junction bases unmatched: 14. CDR3 loop: CASSYRQGVTQPIYEQYF. The CDR3 coding sequence is TGTGCCAGCAGTTACCGACAGGGGGTTACCCAACCTATCTACGAGCAGTACTTC.

This clonotype came up a few times. The chain uses TRBV7-9 and TRBJ2-3; 8 nucleotides match TRBD2. J was trimmed by 0 bases and V by 5 bases; bases with no gene match: 4. Germline CDR1 and CDR2: SEHNR and FQNEAQ (reference sequence). The CDR3 has 15 residues. CDR3 loop: CASSPLAGSTDTQYF. CDR3 DNA sequence: TGTGCCAGCAGCCCATTAGCGGGAAGCACAGATACGCAGTATTTT.

The CDR3 here is CASSPGTPSYEQYF. Here the CDR3 DNA reads TGCGCCAGCAGTCCCGGGACTCCCTCCTACGAGCAGTACTTC. V usage is TRBV5-1 and J usage is TRBJ2-7; maybe TRBD2 (6 bases). This CDR3 region has 14 residues. Germline CDR1 reads SGHRS; CDR2 reads YFSETQ. V was cut by 5 bases and J by 0 bases, with 12 bases left in between. Complete variable domain (other parts from reference TRBV5-1 and TRBJ2-7): KAGVTQTPRYLIKTRGQQVTLSCSPISGHRSVSWYQQTPGQGLQFLFEYFSETQRNKGNFPGRFSGRQFSNSRSEMNVSTLELGDSALYLCASSPGTPSYEQYFGPGTRLTVT.

V gene TRBV29-1 combines with J gene TRBJ2-3, with a possible D match to TRBD2 (6 bases). V gave up 5 bases and J gave up 0 bases, with 12 bases separating them. Per germline, CDR1 SQVTM and CDR2 ANQGSEA. CDR3 size: 14 residues. CDR3 bases: TGCAGCGTTTTGCTAAGCGGGAGCACAGATACGCAGTATTTT. It specifies CSVLLSGSTDTQYF.

This clonotype was detected once. The chain carries TRBV6-5 and TRBJ2-5, with 7 bases that match TRBD1. The J call may be in error: the DNA end matches TRBJ2-7 better. This CDR3 comprises 13 residues. Germline V gene data show CDR1 as MNHEY and CDR2 as SVGAGI. The DNA of the CDR3 is TGTGCCAGTACTCGGACAGGTTCGAGCGAGCAGTACTTC. Translation: CASTRTGSSEQYF.

Only a few counts were recorded for this clonotype. The chain uses TRBV27 and TRBJ2-3; D may be TRBD2 (6 bases). This CDR3 has 14 amino acids. Germline CDR1 reads MNHEY; CDR2 reads SMNVEV (reference sequence). The V end was cut by 7 bases, the J end by 5 bases, with 16 bases between. The CDR3 DNA is TGTGCCAGCACCCCCCGGAGGGAATTAGATACGCAGTATTTT. Protein product: CASTPRRELDTQYF.

CDR3 in DNA: TGTGCCAGCAGCAGTGACAAAACCGACCGGTCCTACAATGAGCAGTTCTTC. It codes for CASSSDKTDRSYNEQFF. The rearrangement links TRBV14 to TRBJ2-1; D remains ambiguous. Trimming removed 5 bases at V and 1 base at J, with 18 bases between. CDR3 length equals 17 residues. Looked up from germline, CDR1 is SGHDN and CDR2 is FVKESK. Full variable domain (rest looked up from reference TRBV14 and TRBJ2-1): EAGVTQFPSHSVIEKGQTVTLRCDPISGHDNLYWYRRVMGKEIKFLLHFVKESKQDESGMPNNRFLAERTGGTYSTLKVQPAELEDSGVYFCASSSDKTDRSYNEQFFGPGTRLTVL.

Only a few counts were recorded for this clonotype. The chain carries TRBV12-3 or TRBV12-4 and TRBJ2-7, with D perhaps TRBD1 (5 bases). Trimming took 6 bases from V and 2 from J, leaving 14 bases between them. The CDR3 covers 14 residues. The CDR3 region has the DNA TGTGCCAGCAGACGTGAAGGGGCTACCTACGAGCAGTACTTC. Translating gives CASRREGATYEQYF.

CDR3 nucleotides: TGTGCCAGCTGGGCAGGGGAAGAGACCCAGTACTTC. Translated, it gives CASWAGEETQYF. The chain recombines TRBV28 with TRBJ2-5, with a weak D call TRBD1 (6 bases). The CDR3 length is 12 residues. From germline, CDR1 is MDHEN and CDR2 SYDVKM. Trimming left V 8 bases short and J 3 bases short, with 10 bases between. Full variable domain (outside the CDR3, taken from reference TRBV28 and TRBJ2-5): DVKVTQSSRYLVKRTGEKVFLECVQDMDHENMFWYRQDPGLGLRLIYFSYDVKMKEKGDIPEGYSVSREKKERFSLILESASTNQTSMYLCASWAGEETQYFGPGTRLLVL.

This clonotype was detected only a few times. V usage is TRBV14 and J usage is TRBJ1-1; 10 bases line up with TRBD1. Trimming at V came to 4 bases and at J to 4 bases, leaving 9 bases not matched to a gene. Germline V gives CDR1 SGHDN, CDR2 FVKESK. CDR3 size: 16 residues. The CDR3 spells CASSRPGTGVSTEAFF. DNA for the CDR3: TGTGCCAGCAGCCGTCCCGGGACAGGGGTGAGCACTGAAGCTTTCTTT.

This clonotype came up a few times. V and J are TRBV27 and TRBJ2-5; 8 bases line up with TRBD1. The germline CDR1 and CDR2 sequences are MNHEY and SMNVEV (reference sequence). V shed 2 bases and J 5 bases; nucleotides not matched to a gene: 7. This CDR3 is 15 amino acids long. The DNA of the CDR3 is TGTGCCAGCAGTTTAATGACAGGGGCCGGGGAGACCCAGTACTTC. Translated, it gives CASSLMTGAGETQYF.

Comment on this clonotype: This may be a read error, as it is one base from a much larger clone. Lacking the conserved final phenylalanine or tryptophan, this CDR3 likely reflects a read error. The chain recombines TRBV7-9 with TRBJ1-1; unclear D gene. V lost 5 bases and J 0 bases, leaving 10 bases between the germline ends. The CDR3 totals 14 residues. Germline values: CDR1 SEHNR, CDR2 FQNEAQ (reference sequence). CDR3 in DNA: TGTGCCAGCAGCCAGAGCAGTTTGAACACTGAAGCTTTCCTT. It translates to CASSQSSLNTEAFL.

The rearrangement links TRBV28 to TRBJ2-1; 12 nucleotides align to TRBD2. The CDR3 spans 17 residues. Per the germline V gene, CDR1 is MDHEN and CDR2 is SYDVKM. The V segment lost 4 bases and the J segment 0 bases; nucleotides outside the gene matches: 4. This chain's CDR3 is CASSSTSGRSSYNEQFF. The CDR3 nucleotides are TGTGCCAGCAGTTCGACTAGCGGGAGAAGCTCCTACAATGAGCAGTTCTTC.

The rearrangement joins TRBV3-1 to TRBJ2-5; D uncertain. CDR1 and CDR2 (germline): LGHDT, YNNKEL (reference sequence). The length of the CDR3 is 17 residues. The V end lost 0 bases, the J end lost 1 base, and 15 bases lay between the germline ends. The CDR3 nucleotides read TGTGCCAGCAGCCAAGAGGTCAGCTATAAAATCCAAGAGACCCAGTACTTC. It encodes CASSQEVSYKIQETQYF.

This chain connects TRBV5-1 to TRBJ2-5, with 9 bases that match TRBD2. CDR1 is SGHRS and CDR2 is YFSETQ in the germline V gene. J gave up 3 bases and V 0 bases, and 9 bases lay outside the gene matches. The length of the CDR3 is 17 residues. The CDR3: CASSLAASGAPEETQYF. The CDR3 nucleotides read TGCGCCAGCAGCTTGGCGGCTAGCGGGGCACCTGAAGAGACCCAGTACTTC.

This chain joins TRBV29-1 and TRBJ1-4; D might be TRBD1 (5 bases). The CDR3 runs 14 residues. The V end was cut by 6 bases, the J end by 7 bases, with 18 bases between. Germline lookup yields CDR1 SQVTM and CDR2 ANQGSEA. CDR3: CSVVWGPGSEKLFF. The CDR3 DNA is TGCAGCGTGGTGTGGGGTCCAGGGAGTGAAAAACTGTTTTTT.

This clonotype was found a few times. V and J are TRBV29-1 and TRBJ2-3; TRBD2 aligns across 10 bases. V trimming: 2 bases; J trimming: 4 bases; junction bases outside the gene matches: 9. Germline V gives CDR1 SQVTM, CDR2 ANQGSEA. The CDR3 runs 16 residues. CDR3 bases: TGCAGCGTTGAAAATCCTCTAGCGGGAGTGGCAGATACGCAGTATTTT. As protein: CSVENPLAGVADTQYF.

This clonotype was seen only a few times. CDR3 residues: CASSQVLGTRETQYF. The CDR3 bases are TGTGCCAGCAGCCAAGTGTTGGGAACTCGGGAGACCCAGTACTTC. V gene TRBV14 combines with J gene TRBJ2-5; no clear D gene. Between the trimmed V and J ends, which lost 1 base and 5 bases, there was a span of 14 bases. This CDR3 spans 15 amino acids. The germline V gene has CDR1 SGHDN and CDR2 FVKESK.

The chain carries TRBV3-1 and TRBJ1-1; TRBD1 matches at 7 bases. V shed 1 base and J 3 bases; nucleotides not matched to a gene: 14. This CDR3 spans 18 amino acids. Germline CDR1 LGHDT, CDR2 YNNKEL (reference sequence). The CDR3 region is CASSQAQVVFQGDTEAFF. DNA for the CDR3: TGTGCCAGCAGCCAAGCCCAGGTCGTATTCCAGGGGGACACTGAAGCTTTCTTT.